This TCR beta chain emerged from a study of blood T cells in healthy people across ages. The length of the CDR3 is 14 residues. The V end lost 3 bases, the J end lost 6 bases, and 11 bases lay between the germline ends. Sample-barcoded 5' priming and a J-beta primer mix drove a second PCR of about 6 to 11 cycles. TCRdb redid the calling of the 5' RACE reads with MiXCR, one entry per CDR3 protein. The data show about 730,000 distinct CDR3 sequences, with approximately 43% seen just once and approximately 22% held by the top ten. This clonotype originated in a woman aged 60-70 years in good health. Source material: blood. This chain links TRBV12-3 or TRBV12-4 with TRBJ2-2; D perhaps matches TRBD2 (6 bases). CDR3 DNA sequence: TGTGCCAGCAGTTTTGCGGGGAAAGCCGGGGAGCTGTTTTTT. Amino acids: CASSFAGKAGELFF.